This T cell receptor beta chain was identified during a study of blood T cell repertoires in COVID-19. Study at large: PBMCs, B-cell-depleted T cells, or T cells were the source of the cDNA or gDNA that made up the material.

Trimming removed 1 base at V and 6 bases at J, with 13 bases between. This CDR3 contains 15 residues. CDR1 LGHDT and CDR2 YNNKEL come from the germline V gene (reference sequence). As handled by the study authors: Nucleated cell counts were estimated from reference gene primer amplification. Data came from immunoSEQ multiplex PCR; TCRdb stores just in-frame clones and leaves some out. Clonal size and the V and J genes are those of that table, whereas D and trimming came from the DNA. The sample has 100,000 to 150,000 clones; more than 75% are singletons. The sequencing input was peripheral blood. The chain employs TRBV3-1 (or the pseudogene TRBV3-2) and TRBJ2-1; D possibly corresponds to TRBD1 (7 bases). This TCR derives from a woman in her sixties or seventies with acute or convalescent COVID-19. The CDR3 nucleotides read TGTGCCAGCAGCCAAGGGAGGGGGCTTGGCAATGAGCAGTTCTTC. It yields the protein CASSQGRGLGNEQFF.